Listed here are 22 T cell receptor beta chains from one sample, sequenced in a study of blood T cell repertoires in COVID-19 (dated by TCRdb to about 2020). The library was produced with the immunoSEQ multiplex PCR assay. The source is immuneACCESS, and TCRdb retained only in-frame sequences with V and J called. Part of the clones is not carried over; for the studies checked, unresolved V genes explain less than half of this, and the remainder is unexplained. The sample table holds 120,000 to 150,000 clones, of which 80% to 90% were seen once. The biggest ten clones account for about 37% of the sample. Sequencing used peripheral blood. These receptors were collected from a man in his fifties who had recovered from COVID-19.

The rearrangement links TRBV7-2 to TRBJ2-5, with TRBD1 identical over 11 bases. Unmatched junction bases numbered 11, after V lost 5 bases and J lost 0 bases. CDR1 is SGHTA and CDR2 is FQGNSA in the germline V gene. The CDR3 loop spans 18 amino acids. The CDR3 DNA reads TGTGCCAGCAGCAGGGACAGGGGGATCGGTTCGTACCAAGAGACCCAGTACTTC. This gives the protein CASSRDRGIGSYQETQYF.

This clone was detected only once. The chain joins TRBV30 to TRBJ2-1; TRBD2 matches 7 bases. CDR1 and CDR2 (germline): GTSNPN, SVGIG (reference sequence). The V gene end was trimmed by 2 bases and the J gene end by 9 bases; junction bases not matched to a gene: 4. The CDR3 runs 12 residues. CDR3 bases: TGTGCCTGGAGTCTGTCTAGCGGTGAGCAGTTCTTC. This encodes CAWSLSSGEQFF.

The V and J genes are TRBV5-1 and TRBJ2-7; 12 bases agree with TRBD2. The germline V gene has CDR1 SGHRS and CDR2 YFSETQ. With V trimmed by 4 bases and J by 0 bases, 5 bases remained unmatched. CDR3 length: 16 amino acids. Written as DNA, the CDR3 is TGCGCCAGCAGCGTCGGGACTAGCGGGCCCTCCTACGAGCAGTACTTC. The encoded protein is CASSVGTSGPSYEQYF. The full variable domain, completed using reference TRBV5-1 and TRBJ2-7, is KAGVTQTPRYLIKTRGQQVTLSCSPISGHRSVSWYQQTPGQGLQFLFEYFSETQRNKGNFPGRFSGRQFSNSRSEMNVSTLELGDSALYLCASSVGTSGPSYEQYFGPGTRLTVT.

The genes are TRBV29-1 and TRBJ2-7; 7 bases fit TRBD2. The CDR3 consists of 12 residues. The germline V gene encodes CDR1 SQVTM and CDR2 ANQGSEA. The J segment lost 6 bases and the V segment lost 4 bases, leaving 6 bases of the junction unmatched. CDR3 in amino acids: CSVVTSDAEQYF. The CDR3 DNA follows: TGCAGCGTTGTTACTAGCGATGCCGAGCAGTACTTC.

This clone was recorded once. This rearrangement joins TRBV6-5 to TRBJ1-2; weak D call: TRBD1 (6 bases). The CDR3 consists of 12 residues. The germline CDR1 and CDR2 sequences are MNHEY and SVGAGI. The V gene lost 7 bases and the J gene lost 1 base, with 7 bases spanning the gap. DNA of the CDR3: TGTGCCAGCACCAGGGGTAACTATGGCTACACCTTC. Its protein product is CASTRGNYGYTF.

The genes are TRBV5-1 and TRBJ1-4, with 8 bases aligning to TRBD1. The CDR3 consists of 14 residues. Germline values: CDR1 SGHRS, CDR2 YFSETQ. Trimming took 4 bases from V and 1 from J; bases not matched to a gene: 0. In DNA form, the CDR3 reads TGCGCCAGCAGCGGACAGGGAACTAATGAAAAACTGTTTTTT. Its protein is CASSGQGTNEKLFF.

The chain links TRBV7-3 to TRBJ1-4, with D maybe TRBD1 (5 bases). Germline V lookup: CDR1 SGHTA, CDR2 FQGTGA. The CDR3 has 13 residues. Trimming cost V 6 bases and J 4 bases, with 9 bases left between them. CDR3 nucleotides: TGTGCCAGCAGGGACGGGGGTAATGAAAAACTGTTTTTT. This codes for CASRDGGNEKLFF.

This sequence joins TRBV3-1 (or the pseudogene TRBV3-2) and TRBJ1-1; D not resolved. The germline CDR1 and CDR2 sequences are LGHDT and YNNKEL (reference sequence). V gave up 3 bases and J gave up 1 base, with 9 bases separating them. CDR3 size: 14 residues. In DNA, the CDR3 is TGTGCCAGCAGCCAGGGTTGGGCGAACACTGAAGCTTTCTTT. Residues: CASSQGWANTEAFF.

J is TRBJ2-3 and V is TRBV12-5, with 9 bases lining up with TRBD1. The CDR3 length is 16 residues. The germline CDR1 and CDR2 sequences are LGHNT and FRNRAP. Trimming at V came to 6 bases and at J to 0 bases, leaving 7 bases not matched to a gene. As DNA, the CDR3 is TGTGCTAGTGGCCCCGGACAGGGGAGAAGCACAGATACGCAGTATTTT. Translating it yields CASGPGQGRSTDTQYF. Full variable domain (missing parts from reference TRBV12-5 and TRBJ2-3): DARVTQTPRHKVTEMGQEVTMRCQPILGHNTVFWYRQTMMQGLELLAYFRNRAPLDDSGMPKDRFSAEMPDATLATLKIQPSEPRDSAVYFCASGPGQGRSTDTQYFGPGTRLTVL.

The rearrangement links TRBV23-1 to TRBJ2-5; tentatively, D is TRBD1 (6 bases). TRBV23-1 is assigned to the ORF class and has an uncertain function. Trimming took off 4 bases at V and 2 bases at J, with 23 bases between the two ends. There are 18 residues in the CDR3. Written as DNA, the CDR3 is TGCGCCAGCAGTCGAAAACTGGCTCGTCGCAGGGGACAAGAGACCCAGTACTTC. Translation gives CASSRKLARRRGQETQYF.

The CDR3 sequence is CASSPGVNYEQYF. CDR3 nucleotide sequence: TGTGCCAGCAGCCCAGGGGTAAACTACGAGCAGTACTTC. This sequence joins TRBV3-1 (or the pseudogene TRBV3-2) and TRBJ2-7; TRBD1 might be the D (6 bases). The length of the CDR3 is 13 residues. Germline V gene sequence: CDR1 LGHDT, CDR2 YNNKEL (reference sequence). Trimming took off 4 bases at V and 3 bases at J, with 10 bases between the two ends.

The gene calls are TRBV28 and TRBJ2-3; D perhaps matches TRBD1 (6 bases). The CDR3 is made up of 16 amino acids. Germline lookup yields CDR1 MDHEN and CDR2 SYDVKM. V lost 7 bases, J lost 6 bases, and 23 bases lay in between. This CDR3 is CASNEPGQGGWDTQYF. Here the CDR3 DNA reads TGTGCCAGCAACGAGCCGGGACAAGGTGGTTGGGATACGCAGTATTTT.

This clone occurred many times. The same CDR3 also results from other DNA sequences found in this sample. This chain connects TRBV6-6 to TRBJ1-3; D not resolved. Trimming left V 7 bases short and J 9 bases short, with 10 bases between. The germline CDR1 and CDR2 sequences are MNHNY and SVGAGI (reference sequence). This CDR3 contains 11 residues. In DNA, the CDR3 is TGTGCCAGCACCCTCGGAGGCACCATATATTTT. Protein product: CASTLGGTIYF.

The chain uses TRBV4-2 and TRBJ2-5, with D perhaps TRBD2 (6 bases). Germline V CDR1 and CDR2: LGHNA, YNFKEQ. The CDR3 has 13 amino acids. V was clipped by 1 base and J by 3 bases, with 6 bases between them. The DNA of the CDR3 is TGTGCCAGCAGCCAAGGGGGGGAAGAGACCCAGTACTTC. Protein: CASSQGGEETQYF.

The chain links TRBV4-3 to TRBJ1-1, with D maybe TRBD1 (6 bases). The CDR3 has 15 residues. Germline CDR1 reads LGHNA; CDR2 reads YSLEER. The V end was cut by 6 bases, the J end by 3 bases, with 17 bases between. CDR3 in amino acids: CASRPDRYLDTEAFF. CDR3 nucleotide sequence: TGCGCCAGCAGACCCGACAGGTATTTGGACACTGAAGCTTTCTTT.

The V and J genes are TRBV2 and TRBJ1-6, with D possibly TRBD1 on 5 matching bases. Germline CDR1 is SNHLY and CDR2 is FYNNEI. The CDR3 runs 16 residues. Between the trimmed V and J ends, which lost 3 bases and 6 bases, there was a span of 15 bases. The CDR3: CASSDQGTSRNSPLHF. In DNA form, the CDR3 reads TGTGCCAGCAGTGATCAGGGTACGTCGCGTAATTCACCCCTCCACTTT.

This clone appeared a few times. CDR3 coding DNA: TGTGCCAGCAGTTCCATCTTGGACAGGGGCTATGGCTACACCTTC. Amino acid sequence: CASSSILDRGYGYTF. J is TRBJ1-2 and V is TRBV6-5; 9 nucleotides agree with TRBD1. Trimming removed 4 bases from V and 4 bases from J; junction bases left unmatched: 7. Germline V gene data show CDR1 as MNHEY and CDR2 as SVGAGI. CDR3 length: 15 amino acids.

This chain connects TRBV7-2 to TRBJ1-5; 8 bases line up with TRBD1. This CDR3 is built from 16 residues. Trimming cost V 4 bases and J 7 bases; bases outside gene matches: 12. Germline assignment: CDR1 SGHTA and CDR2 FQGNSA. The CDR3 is CASSSTARGQRQPQHF. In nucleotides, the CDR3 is TGTGCCAGCAGCTCCACCGCCAGGGGGCAGAGGCAGCCCCAGCATTTT.

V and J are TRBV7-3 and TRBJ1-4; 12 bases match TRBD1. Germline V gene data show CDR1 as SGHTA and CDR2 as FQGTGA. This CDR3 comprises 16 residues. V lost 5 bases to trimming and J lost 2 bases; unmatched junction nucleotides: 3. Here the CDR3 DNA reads TGTGCCAGCAGCCCCGGGACAGGGGGCACTAATGAAAAACTGTTTTTT. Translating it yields CASSPGTGGTNEKLFF.

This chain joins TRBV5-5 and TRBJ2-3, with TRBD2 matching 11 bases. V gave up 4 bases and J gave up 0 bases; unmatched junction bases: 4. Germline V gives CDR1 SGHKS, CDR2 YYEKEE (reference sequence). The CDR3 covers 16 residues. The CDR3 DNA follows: TGTGCCAGCAGCCCCGTAGCGGGGGGGAGCACAGATACGCAGTATTTT. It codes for CASSPVAGGSTDTQYF.

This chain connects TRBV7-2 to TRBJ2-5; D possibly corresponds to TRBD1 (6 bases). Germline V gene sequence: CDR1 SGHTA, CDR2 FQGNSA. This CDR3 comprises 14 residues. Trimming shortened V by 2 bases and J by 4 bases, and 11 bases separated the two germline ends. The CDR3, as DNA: TGTGCCAGCAGCTTAAGTTCAGGGGTAGAGACCCAGTACTTC. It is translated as CASSLSSGVETQYF.

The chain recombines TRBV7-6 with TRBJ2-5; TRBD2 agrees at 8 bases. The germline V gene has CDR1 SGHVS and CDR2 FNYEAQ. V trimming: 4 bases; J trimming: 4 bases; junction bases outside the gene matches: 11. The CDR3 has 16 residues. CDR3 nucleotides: TGTGCCAGCAGCTCTCAAGCTGGACTAGCAGGAGAGACCCAGTACTTC. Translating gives CASSSQAGLAGETQYF.